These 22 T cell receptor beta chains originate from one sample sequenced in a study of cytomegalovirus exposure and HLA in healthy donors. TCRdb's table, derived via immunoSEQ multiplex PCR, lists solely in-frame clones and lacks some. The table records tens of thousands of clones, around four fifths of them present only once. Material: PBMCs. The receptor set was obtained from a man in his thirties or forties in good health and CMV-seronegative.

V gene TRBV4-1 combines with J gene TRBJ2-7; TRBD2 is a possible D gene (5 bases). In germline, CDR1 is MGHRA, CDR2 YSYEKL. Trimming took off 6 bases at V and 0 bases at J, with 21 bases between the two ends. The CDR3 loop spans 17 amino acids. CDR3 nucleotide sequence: TGCGCCAGCAGTTCCACCAGCGGACGGCTGAGCTCCTACGAGCAGTACTTC. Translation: CASSSTSGRLSSYEQYF.

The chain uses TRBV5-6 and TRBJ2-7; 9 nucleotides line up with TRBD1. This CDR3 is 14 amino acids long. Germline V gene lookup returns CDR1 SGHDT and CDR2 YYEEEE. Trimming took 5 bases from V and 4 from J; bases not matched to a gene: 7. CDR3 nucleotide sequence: TGTGCCAGCAGGCCGGGACAGGGCCTATACGAGCAGTACGTC. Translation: CASRPGQGLYEQYV.

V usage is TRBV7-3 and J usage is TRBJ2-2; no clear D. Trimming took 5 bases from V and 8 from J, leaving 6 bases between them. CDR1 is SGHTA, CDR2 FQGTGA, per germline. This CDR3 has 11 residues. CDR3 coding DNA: TGTGCCAGCAGCGCTAGTGGGGAGCTGTTTTTT. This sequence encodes CASSASGELFF.

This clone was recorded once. CDR3 residues: CASTGYISDRDRDRGEQYF. The CDR3 region has the DNA TGTGCCAGCACGGGATATATATCTGATAGGGACAGGGACCGAGGGGAGCAGTACTTC. V is TRBV21-1 and J is TRBJ2-7; TRBD1 was called by the table and not checked on the DNA. TRBV21-1 is classified as a pseudogene. This CDR3 comprises 19 residues.

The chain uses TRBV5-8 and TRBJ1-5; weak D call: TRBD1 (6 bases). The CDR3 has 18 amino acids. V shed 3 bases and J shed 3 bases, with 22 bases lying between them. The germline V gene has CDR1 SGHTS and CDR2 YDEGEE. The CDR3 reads CASSSGGDRPPSNQPQHF. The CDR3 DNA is TGTGCCAGCAGCTCGGGCGGAGACAGGCCCCCCTCCAATCAGCCCCAGCATTTT.

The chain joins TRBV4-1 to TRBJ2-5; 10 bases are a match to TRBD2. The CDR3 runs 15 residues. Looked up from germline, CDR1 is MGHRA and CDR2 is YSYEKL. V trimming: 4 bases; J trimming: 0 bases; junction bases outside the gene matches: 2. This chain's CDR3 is CASSPLAGDQETQYF. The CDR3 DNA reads TGCGCCAGCAGCCCCCTAGCGGGGGACCAAGAGACCCAGTACTTC.

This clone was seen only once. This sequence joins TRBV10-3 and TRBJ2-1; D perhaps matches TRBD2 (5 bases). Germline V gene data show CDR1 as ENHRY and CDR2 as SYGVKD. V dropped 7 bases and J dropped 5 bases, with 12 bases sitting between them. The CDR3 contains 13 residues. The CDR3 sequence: CAITEGWNNEQFF. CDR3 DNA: TGTGCCATCACAGAGGGCTGGAACAATGAGCAGTTCTTC.

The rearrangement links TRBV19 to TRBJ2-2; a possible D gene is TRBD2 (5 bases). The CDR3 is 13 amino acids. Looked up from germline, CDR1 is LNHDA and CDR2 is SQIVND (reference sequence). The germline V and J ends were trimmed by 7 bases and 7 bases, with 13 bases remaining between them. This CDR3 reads CASTLRGYGELFF. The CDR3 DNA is TGTGCCAGTACTCTGAGAGGGTACGGGGAGCTGTTTTTT. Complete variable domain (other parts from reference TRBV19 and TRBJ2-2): DGGITQSPKYLFRKEGQNVTLSCEQNLNHDAMYWYRQDPGQGLRLIYYSQIVNDFQKGDIAEGYSVSREKKESFPLTVTSAQKNPTAFYLCASTLRGYGELFFGEGSRLTVL.

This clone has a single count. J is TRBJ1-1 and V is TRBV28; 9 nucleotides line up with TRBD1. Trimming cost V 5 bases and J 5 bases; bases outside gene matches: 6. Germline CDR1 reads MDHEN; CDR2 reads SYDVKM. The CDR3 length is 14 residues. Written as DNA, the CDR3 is TGTGCCAGCAGTGTACAGGGGGCGGAGACTGAAGCTTTCTTT. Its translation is CASSVQGAETEAFF.

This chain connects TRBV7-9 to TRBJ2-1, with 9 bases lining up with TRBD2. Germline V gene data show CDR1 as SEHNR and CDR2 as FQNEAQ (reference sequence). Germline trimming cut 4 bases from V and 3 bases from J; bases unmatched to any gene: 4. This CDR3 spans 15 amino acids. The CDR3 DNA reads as TGTGCCAGCAGCTCGACTAGCGGAGGCTACAATGAGCAGTTCTTC. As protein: CASSSTSGGYNEQFF.

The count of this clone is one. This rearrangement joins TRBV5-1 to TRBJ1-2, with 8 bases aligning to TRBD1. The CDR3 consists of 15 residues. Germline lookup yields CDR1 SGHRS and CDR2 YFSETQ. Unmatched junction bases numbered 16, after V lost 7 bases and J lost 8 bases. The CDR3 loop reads CASGTQGAQLEGYTF. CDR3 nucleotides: TGCGCCAGCGGAACTCAGGGGGCGCAGTTGGAGGGCTACACCTTC. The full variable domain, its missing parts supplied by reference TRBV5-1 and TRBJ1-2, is KAGVTQTPRYLIKTRGQQVTLSCSPISGHRSVSWYQQTPGQGLQFLFEYFSETQRNKGNFPGRFSGRQFSNSRSEMNVSTLELGDSALYLCASGTQGAQLEGYTFGSGTRLTVV.

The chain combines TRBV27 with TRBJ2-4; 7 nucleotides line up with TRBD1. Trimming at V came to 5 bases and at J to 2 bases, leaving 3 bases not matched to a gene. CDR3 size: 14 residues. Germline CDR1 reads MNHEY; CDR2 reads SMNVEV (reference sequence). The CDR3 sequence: CASSDRVPKNIQYF. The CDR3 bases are TGTGCCAGCAGTGACAGGGTACCCAAAAACATTCAGTACTTC.

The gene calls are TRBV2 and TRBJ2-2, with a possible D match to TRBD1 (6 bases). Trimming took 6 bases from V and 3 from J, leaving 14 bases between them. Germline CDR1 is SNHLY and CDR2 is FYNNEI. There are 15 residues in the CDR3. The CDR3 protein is CASSETGMDTGELFF. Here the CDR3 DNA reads TGTGCCAGCAGCGAAACAGGGATGGACACCGGGGAGCTGTTTTTT.

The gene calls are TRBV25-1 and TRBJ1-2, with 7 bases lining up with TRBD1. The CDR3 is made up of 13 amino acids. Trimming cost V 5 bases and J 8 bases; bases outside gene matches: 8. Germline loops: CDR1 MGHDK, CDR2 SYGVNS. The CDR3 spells CASSKTGYGGYTF. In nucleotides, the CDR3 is TGTGCCAGCAGTAAGACAGGGTACGGCGGCTACACCTTC.

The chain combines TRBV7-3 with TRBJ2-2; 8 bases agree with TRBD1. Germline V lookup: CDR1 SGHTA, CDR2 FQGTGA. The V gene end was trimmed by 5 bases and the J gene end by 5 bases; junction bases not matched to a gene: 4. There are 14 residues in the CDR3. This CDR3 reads CASSPDRGTGELFF. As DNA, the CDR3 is TGTGCCAGCAGCCCCGACAGGGGAACCGGGGAGCTGTTTTTT.

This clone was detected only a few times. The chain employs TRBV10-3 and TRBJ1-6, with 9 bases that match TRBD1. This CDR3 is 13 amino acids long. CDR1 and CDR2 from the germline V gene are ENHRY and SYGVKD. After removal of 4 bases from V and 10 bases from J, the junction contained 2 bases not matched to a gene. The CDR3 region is CAISGDRASPLHF. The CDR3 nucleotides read TGTGCCATCAGTGGGGACAGGGCCTCACCCCTCCACTTT.

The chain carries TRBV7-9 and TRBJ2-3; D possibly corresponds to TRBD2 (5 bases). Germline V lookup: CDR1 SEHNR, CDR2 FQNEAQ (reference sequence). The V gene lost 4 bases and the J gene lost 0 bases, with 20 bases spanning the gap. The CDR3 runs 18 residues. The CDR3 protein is CASSSVIRTLSSTDTQYF. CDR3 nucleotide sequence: TGTGCCAGCAGCTCAGTAATACGGACTCTCTCTAGCACAGATACGCAGTATTTT.

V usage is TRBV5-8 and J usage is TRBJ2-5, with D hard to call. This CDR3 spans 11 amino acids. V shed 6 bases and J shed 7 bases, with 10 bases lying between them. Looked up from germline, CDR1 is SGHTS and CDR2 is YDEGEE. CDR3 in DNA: TGTGCCAGCATGCCGGGTAGGACCCAGTACTTC. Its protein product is CASMPGRTQYF. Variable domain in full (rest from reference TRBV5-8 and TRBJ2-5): EAGVTQSPTHLIKTRGQQATLRCSPISGHTSVYWYQQALGLGLQFLLWYDEGEERNRGNFPPRFSGRQFPNYSSELNVNALELEDSALYLCASMPGRTQYFGPGTRLLVL.

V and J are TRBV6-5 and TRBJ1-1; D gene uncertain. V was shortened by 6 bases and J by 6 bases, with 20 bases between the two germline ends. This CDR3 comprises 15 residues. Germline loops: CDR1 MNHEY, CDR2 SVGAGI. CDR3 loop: CASSRLHVFSPEAFF. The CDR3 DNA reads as TGTGCCAGCAGCCGTTTACATGTTTTTTCCCCTGAAGCTTTCTTT.

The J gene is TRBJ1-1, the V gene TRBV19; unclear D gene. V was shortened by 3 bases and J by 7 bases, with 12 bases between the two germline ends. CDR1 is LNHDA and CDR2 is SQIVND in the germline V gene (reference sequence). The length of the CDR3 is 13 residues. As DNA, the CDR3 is TGTGCCAGTAGTATTCTTTCCGTTCGTGAAGCTTTCTTT. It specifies CASSILSVREAFF.

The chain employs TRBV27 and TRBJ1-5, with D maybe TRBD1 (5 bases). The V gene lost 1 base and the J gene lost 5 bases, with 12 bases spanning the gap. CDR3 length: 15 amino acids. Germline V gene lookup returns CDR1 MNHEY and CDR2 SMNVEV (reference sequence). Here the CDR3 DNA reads TGTGCCAGCAGTTTATTTAAGGACACTGATCAGCCCCAGCATTTT. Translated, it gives CASSLFKDTDQPQHF.

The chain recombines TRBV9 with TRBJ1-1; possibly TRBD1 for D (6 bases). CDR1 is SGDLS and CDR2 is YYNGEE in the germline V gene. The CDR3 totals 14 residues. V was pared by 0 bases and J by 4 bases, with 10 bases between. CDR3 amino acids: CASSVGQGPTEAFF. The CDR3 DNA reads TGTGCCAGCAGCGTAGGCCAGGGGCCCACTGAAGCTTTCTTT.